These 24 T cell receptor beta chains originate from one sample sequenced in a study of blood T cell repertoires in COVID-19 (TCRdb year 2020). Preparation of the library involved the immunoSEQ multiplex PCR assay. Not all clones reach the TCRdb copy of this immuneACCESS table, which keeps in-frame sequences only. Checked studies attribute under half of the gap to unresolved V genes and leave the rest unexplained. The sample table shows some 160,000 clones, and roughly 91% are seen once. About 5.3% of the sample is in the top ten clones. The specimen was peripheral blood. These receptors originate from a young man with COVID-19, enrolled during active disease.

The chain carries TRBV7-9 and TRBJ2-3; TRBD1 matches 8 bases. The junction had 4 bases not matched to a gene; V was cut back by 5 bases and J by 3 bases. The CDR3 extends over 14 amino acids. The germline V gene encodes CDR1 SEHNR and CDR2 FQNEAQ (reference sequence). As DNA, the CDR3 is TGTGCCAGCAGCGCCGGACAGGGTACAGATACGCAGTATTTT. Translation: CASSAGQGTDTQYF.

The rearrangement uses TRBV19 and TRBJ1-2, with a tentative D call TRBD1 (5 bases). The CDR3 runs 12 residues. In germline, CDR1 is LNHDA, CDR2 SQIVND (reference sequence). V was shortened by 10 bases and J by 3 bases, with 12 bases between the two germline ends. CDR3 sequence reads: CATRQGYYGYTF. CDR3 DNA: TGTGCCACCAGGCAGGGTTACTATGGCTACACCTTC.

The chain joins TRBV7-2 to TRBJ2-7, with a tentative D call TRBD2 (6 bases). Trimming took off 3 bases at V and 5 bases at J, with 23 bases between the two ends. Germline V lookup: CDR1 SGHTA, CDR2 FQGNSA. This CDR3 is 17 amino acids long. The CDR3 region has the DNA TGTGCCAGCAGCTTTTTTAAAGCCGGGACTCGGAGGGACGAGCAGTACTTC. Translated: CASSFFKAGTRRDEQYF.

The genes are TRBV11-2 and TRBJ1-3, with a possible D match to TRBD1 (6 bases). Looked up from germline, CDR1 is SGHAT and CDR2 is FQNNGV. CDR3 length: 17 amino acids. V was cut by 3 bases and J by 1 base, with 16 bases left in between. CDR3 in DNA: TGTGCCAGCAGCTTCTTTCAGGGGCTAAGTTCTGGAAACACCATATATTTT. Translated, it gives CASSFFQGLSSGNTIYF.

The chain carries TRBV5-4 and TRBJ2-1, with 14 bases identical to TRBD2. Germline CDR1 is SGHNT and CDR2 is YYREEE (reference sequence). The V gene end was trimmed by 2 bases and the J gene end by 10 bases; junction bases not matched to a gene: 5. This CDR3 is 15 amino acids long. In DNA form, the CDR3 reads TGTGCCAGCAGCTTACGACTAGCGGGAGGGCCCGAGCAGTTCTTC. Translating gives CASSLRLAGGPEQFF.

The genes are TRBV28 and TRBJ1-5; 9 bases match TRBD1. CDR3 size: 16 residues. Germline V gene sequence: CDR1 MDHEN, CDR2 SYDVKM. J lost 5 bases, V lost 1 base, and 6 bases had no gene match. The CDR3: CASSLFGTGPHQPQHF. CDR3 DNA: TGTGCCAGCAGTTTATTTGGGACAGGGCCTCATCAGCCCCAGCATTTT.

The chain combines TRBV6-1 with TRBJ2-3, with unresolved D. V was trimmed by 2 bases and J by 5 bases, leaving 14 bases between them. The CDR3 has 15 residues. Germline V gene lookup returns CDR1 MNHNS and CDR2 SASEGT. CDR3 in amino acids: CASSEFGQFKDTQYF. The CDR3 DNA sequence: TGTGCCAGCAGTGAATTTGGCCAGTTTAAAGATACGCAGTATTTT.

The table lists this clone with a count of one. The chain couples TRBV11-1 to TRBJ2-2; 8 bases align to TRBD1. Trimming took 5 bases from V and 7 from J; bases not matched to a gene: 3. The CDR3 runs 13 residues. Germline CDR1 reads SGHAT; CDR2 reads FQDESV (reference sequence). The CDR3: CASSRTGGGELFF. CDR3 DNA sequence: TGTGCCAGCAGCCGCACAGGGGGCGGGGAGCTGTTTTTT.

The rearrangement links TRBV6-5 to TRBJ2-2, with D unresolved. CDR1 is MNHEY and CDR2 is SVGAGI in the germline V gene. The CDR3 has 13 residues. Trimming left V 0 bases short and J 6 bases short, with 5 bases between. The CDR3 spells CASSYSESGELFF. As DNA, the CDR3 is TGTGCCAGCAGTTACTCGGAGTCCGGGGAGCTGTTTTTT.

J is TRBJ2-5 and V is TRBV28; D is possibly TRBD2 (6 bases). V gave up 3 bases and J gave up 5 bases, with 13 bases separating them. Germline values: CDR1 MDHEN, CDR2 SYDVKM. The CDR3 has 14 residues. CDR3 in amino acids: CASSFRTILETQYF. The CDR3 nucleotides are TGTGCCAGCAGTTTCCGGACTATCCTTGAGACCCAGTACTTC.

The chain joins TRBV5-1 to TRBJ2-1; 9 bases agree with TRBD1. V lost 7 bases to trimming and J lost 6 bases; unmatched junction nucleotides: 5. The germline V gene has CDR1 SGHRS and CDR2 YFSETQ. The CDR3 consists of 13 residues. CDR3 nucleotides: TGCGCCAGCCAGGGACAGGGTATCAATGAGCAGTTCTTC. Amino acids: CASQGQGINEQFF.

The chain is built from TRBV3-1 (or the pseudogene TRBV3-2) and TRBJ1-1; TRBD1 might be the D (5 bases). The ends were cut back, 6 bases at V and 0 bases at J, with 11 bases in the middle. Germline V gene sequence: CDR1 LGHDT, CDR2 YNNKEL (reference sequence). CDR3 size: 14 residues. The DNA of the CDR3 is TGTGCCAGCAGGTGGAGGGGAATGAACACTGAAGCTTTCTTT. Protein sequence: CASRWRGMNTEAFF.

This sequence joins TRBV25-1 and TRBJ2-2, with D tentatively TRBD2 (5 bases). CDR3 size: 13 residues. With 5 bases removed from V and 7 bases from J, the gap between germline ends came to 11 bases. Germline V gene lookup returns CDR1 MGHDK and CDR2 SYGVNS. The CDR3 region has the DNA TGTGCCAGCAGTATATCGGGGATCGGGGAGCTGTTTTTT. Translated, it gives CASSISGIGELFF.

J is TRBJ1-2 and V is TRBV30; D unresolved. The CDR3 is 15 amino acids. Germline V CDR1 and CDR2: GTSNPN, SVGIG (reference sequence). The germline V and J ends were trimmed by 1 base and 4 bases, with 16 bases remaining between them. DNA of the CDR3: TGTGCCTGGAGTGACGAACAGATCTACATCTATGGCTACACCTTC. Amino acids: CAWSDEQIYIYGYTF.

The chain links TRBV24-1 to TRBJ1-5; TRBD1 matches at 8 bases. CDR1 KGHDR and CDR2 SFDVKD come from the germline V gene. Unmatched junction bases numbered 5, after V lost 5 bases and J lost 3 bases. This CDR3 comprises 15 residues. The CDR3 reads CATSGSGGPNQPQHF. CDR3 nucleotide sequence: TGTGCCACCAGTGGGTCAGGGGGCCCCAATCAGCCCCAGCATTTT.

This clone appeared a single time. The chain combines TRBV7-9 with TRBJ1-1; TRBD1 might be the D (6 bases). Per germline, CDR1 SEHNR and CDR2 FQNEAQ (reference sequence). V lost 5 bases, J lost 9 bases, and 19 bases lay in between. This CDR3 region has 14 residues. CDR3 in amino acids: CASSPRTARSKAFF. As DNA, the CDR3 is TGTGCCAGCAGCCCGCGGACAGCTCGCTCCAAAGCTTTCTTT. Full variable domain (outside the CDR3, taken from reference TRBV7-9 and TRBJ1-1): DTGVSQNPRHKITKRGQNVTFRCDPISEHNRLYWYRQTLGQGPEFLTYFQNEAQLEKSRLLSDRFSAERPKGSFSTLEIQRTEQGDSAMYLCASSPRTARSKAFFGQGTRLTVV.

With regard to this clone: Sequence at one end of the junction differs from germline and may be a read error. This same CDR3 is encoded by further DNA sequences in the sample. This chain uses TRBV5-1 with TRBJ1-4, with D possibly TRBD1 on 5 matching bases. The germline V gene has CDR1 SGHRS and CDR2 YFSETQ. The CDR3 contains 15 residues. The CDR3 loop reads CASSLGTGGDEKLLF. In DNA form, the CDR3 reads TGCGCCAGCAGCTTGGGGACCGGGGGGGATGAAAAACTGCTTTTT.

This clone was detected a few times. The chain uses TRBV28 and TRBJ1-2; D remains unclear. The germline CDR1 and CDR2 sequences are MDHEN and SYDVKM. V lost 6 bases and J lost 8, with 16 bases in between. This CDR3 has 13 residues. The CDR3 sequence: CASSSRGAEGYTF. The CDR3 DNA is TGTGCCAGCAGCTCCCGCGGCGCAGAAGGCTACACCTTC.

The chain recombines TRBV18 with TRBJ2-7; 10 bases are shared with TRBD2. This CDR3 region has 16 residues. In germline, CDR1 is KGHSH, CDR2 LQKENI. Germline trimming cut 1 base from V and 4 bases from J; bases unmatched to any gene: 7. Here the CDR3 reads CASSPRLAGGEYEQYF. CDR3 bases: TGTGCCAGCTCACCACGGTTAGCGGGAGGAGAATACGAGCAGTACTTC.

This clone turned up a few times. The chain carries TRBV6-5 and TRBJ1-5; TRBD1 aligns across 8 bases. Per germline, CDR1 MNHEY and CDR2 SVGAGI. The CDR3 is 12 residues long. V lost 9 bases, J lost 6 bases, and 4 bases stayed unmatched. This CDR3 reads CASGQGGQPQHF. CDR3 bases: TGTGCCAGTGGACAGGGAGGTCAGCCCCAGCATTTT.

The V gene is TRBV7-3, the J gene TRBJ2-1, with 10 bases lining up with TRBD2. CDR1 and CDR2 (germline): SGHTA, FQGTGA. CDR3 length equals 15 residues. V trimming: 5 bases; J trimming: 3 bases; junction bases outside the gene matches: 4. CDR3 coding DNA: TGTGCCAGCAGCATAGCGGGAGGCCGCTACAATGAGCAGTTCTTC. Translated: CASSIAGGRYNEQFF.

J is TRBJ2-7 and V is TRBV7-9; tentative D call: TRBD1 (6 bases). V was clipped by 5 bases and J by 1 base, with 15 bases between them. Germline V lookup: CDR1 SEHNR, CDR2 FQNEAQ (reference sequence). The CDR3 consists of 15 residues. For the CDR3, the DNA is TGTGCCAGCAGCCCCCGGCAGGGGAATTCCTACGAGCAGTACTTC. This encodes CASSPRQGNSYEQYF.

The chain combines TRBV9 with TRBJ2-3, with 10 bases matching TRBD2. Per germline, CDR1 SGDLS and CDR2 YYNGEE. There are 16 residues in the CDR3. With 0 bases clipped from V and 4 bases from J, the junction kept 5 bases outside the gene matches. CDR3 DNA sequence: TGTGCCAGCAGCGTAGGGCTAGCGGGAGAGGCAGATACGCAGTATTTT. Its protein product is CASSVGLAGEADTQYF.

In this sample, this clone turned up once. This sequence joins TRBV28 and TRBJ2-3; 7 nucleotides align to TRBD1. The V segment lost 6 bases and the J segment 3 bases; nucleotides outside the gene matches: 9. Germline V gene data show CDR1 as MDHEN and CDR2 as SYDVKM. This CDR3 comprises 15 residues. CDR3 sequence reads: CASSYRQGKTDTQYF. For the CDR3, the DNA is TGTGCCAGCAGCTACAGACAGGGTAAAACAGATACGCAGTATTTT.